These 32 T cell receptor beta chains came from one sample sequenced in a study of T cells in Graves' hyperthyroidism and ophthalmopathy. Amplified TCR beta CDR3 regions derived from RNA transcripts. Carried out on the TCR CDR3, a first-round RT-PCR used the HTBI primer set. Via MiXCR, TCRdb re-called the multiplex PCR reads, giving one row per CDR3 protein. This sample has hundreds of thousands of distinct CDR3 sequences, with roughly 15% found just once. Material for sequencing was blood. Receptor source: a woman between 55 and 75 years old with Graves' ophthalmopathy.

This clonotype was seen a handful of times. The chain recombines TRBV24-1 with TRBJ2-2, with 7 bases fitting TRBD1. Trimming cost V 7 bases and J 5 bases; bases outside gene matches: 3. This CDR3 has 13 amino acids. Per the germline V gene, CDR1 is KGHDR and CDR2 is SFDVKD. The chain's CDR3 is CATRAGGTGELFF. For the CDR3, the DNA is TGTGCCACCAGGGCAGGGGGTACCGGGGAGCTGTTTTTT.

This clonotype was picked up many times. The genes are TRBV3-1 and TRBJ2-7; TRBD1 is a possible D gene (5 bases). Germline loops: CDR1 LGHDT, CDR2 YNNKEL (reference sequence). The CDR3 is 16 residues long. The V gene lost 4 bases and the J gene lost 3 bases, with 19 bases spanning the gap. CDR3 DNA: TGTGCCAGCAGCCCAAGGGGCCAGGATCCTTACTACGAGCAGTACTTC. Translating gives CASSPRGQDPYYEQYF.

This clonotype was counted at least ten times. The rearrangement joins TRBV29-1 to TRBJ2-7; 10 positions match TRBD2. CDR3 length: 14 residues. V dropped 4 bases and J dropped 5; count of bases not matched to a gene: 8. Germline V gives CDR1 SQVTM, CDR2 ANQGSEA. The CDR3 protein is CSVVSSGSWNEQYF. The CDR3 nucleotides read TGCAGCGTTGTGTCTAGCGGGAGTTGGAACGAGCAGTACTTC.

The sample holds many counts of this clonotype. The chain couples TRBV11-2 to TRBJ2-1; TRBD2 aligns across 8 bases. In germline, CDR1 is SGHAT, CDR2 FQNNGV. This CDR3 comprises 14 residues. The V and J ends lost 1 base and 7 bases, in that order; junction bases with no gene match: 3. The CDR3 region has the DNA TGTGCCAGCAGCTTAGGCGGGAGGCCTAATGAGCAGTTCTTC. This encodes CASSLGGRPNEQFF.

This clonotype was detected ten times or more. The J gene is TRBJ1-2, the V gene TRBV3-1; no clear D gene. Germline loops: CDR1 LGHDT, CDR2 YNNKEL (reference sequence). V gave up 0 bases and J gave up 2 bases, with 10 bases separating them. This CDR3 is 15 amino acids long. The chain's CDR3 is CASSQDSRQNYGYTF. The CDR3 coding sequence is TGTGCCAGCAGCCAAGATTCCCGGCAGAACTATGGCTACACCTTC. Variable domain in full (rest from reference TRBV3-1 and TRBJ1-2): DTAVSQTPKYLVTQMGNDKSIKCEQNLGHDTMYWYKQDSKKFLKIMFSYNNKELIINETVPNRFSPKSPDKAHLNLHINSLELGDSAVYFCASSQDSRQNYGYTFGSGTRLTVV.

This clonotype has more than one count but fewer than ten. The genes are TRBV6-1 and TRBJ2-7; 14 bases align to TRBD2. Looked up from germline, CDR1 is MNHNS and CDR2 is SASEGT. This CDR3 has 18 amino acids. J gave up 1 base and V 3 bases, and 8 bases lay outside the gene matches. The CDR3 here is CASSEAGTSGSLSYEQYF. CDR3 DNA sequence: TGTGCCAGCAGTGAGGCCGGGACTAGCGGGAGTTTATCCTACGAGCAGTACTTC.

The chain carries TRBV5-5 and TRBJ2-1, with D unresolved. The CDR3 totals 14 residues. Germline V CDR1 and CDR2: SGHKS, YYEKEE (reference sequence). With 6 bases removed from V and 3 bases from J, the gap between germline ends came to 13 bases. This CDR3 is CASTSGGNYNEQFF. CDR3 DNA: TGTGCCAGCACCTCGGGTGGGAACTACAATGAGCAGTTCTTC.

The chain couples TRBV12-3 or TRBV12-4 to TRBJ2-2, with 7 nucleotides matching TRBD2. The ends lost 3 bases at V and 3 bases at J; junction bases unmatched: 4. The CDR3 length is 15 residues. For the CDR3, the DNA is TGTGCCAGCAGTTTCCAGACTAGCTACACCGGGGAGCTGTTTTTT. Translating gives CASSFQTSYTGELFF.

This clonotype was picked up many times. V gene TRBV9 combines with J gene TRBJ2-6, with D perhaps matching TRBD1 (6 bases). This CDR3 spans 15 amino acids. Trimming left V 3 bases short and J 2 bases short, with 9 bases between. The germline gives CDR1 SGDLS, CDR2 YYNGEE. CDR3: CASSAYRAGANVLTF. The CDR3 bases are TGTGCCAGCAGCGCCTACAGGGCTGGGGCCAACGTCCTGACTTTC.

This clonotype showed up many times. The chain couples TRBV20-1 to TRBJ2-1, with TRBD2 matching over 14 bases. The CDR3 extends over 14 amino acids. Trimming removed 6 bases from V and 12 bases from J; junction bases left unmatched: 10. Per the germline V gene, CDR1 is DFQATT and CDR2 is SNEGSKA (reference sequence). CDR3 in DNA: TGCAGTGCCACCCCGGGACTAGCGGGGGCAGGGCAGTTCTTC. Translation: CSATPGLAGAGQFF.

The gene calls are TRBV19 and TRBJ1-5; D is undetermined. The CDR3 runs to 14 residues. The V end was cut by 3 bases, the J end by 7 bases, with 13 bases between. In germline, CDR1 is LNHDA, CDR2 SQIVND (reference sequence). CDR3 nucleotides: TGTGCCAGTAGTATGGTCCAGGACGACCAGCCCCAGCATTTT. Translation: CASSMVQDDQPQHF.

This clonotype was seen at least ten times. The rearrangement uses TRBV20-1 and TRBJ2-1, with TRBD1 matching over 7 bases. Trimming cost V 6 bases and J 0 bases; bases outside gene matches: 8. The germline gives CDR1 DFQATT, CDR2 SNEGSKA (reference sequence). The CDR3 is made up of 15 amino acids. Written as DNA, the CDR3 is TGCAGTGCCCCCAGGAGGACAGGCTCCTACAATGAGCAGTTCTTC. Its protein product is CSAPRRTGSYNEQFF.

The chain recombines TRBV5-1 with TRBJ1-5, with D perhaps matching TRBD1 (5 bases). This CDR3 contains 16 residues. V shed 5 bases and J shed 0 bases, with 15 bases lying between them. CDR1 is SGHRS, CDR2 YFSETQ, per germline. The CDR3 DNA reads TGCGCCAGCAGTTTGTACGGGGGGGATAGCAATCAGCCCCAGCATTTT. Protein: CASSLYGGDSNQPQHF.

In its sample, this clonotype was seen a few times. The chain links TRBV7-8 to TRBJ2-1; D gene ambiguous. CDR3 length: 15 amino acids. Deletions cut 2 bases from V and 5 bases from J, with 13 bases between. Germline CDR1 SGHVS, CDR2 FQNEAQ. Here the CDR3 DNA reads TGTGCCAGCAGCTTACTCCCGTGGTCCGACAATGAGCAGTTCTTC. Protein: CASSLLPWSDNEQFF.

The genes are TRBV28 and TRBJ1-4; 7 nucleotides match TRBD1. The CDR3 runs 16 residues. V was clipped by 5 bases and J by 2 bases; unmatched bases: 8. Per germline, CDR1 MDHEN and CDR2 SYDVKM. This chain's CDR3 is CASSNTGESTNEKLFF. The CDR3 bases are TGTGCCAGCAGTAACACAGGGGAATCGACTAATGAAAAACTGTTTTTT.

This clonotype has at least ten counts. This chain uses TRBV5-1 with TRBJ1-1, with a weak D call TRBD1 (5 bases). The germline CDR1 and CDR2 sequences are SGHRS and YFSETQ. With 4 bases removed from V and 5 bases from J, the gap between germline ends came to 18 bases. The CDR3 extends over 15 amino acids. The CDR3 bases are TGCGCCAGCAGCGACGGAGGGACCGGGCGGACTGAAGCTTTCTTT. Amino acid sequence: CASSDGGTGRTEAFF.

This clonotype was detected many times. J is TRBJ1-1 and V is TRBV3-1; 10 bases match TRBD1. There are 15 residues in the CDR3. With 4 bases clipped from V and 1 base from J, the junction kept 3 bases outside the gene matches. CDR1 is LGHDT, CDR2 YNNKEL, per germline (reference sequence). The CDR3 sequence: CASSPRTGGNTEAFF. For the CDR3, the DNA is TGTGCCAGCAGCCCCAGGACAGGGGGGAACACTGAAGCTTTCTTT.

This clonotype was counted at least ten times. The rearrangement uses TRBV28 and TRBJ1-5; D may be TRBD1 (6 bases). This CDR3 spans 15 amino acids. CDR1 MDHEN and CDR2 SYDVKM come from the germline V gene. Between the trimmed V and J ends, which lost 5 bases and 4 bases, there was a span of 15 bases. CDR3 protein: CASSARGQGNQPQHF. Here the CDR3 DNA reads TGTGCCAGCAGTGCTCGGGGGCAGGGGAATCAGCCCCAGCATTTT.

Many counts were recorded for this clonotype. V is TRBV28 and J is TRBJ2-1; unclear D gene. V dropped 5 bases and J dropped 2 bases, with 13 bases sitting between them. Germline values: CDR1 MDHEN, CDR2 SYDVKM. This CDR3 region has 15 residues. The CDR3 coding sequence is TGTGCCAGCAGTGCCCTCGGTGGAACCTACAATGAGCAGTTCTTC. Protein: CASSALGGTYNEQFF.

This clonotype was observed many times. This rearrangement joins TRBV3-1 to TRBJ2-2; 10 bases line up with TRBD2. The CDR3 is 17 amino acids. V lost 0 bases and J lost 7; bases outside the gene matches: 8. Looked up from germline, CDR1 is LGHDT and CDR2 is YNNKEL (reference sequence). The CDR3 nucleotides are TGTGCCAGCAGCCAAGATAAGCTAGCGGGAGTTGTCGGGGAGCTGTTTTTT. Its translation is CASSQDKLAGVVGELFF. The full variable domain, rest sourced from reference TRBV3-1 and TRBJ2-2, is DTAVSQTPKYLVTQMGNDKSIKCEQNLGHDTMYWYKQDSKKFLKIMFSYNNKELIINETVPNRFSPKSPDKAHLNLHINSLELGDSAVYFCASSQDKLAGVVGELFFGEGSRLTVL.

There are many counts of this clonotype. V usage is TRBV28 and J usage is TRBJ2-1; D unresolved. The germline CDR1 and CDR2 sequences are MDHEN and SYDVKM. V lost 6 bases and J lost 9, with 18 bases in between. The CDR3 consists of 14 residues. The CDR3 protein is CASRPSFEWGEQFF. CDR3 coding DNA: TGTGCCAGCAGACCCTCCTTCGAGTGGGGTGAGCAGTTCTTC.

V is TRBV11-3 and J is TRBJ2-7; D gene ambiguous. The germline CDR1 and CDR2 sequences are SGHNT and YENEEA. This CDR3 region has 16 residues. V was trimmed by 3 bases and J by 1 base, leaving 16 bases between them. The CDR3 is CASSFSYGGLSYEQYF. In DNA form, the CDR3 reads TGTGCCAGCAGCTTTTCCTATGGCGGCCTATCCTACGAGCAGTACTTC.

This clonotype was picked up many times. Written as DNA, the CDR3 is TGTGCCAGTGGCTGGGGGCAGACGAACACTGAAGCTTTCTTT. This codes for CASGWGQTNTEAFF. The V and J genes are TRBV19 and TRBJ1-1; D possibly corresponds to TRBD1 (6 bases). Trimming took 8 bases from V and 1 from J, leaving 14 bases between them. The CDR3 spans 14 residues. Germline V CDR1 and CDR2: LNHDA, SQIVND (reference sequence).

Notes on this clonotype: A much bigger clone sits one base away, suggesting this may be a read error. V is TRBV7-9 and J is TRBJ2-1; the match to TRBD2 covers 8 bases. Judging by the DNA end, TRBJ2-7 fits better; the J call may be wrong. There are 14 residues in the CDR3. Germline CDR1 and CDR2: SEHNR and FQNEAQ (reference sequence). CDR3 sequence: CASSTGGPYNEQYF. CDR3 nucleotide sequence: TGTGCCAGCAGCACGGGAGGGCCCTACAATGAGCAGTACTTC.

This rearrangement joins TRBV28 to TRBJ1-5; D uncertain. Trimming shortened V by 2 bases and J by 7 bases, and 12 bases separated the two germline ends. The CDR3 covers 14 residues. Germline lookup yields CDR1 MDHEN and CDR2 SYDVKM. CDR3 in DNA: TGTGCCAGCAGTTTACCCGGGGAGCGACAGCCCCAGCATTTT. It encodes CASSLPGERQPQHF.

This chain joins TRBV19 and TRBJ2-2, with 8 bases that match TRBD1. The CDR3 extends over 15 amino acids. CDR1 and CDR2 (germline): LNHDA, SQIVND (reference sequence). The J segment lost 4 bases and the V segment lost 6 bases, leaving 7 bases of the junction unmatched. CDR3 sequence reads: CASSPQGASTGELFF. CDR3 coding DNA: TGTGCCAGTAGCCCCCAGGGGGCAAGCACCGGGGAGCTGTTTTTT.

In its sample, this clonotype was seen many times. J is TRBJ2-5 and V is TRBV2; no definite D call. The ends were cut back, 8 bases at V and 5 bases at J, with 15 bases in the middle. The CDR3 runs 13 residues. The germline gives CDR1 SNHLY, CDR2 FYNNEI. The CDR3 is CASLQLAAETQYF. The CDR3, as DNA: TGTGCCAGCCTACAATTAGCAGCGGAGACCCAGTACTTC.

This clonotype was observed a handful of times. CDR3 sequence: CSAPPEGPGNTIYF. DNA for the CDR3: TGCAGTGCTCCCCCGGAGGGACCCGGAAACACCATATATTTT. This chain links TRBV20-1 with TRBJ1-3; a weak D match, TRBD1 (5 bases). The germline V gene encodes CDR1 DFQATT and CDR2 SNEGSKA (reference sequence). Trimming shortened V by 5 bases and J by 4 bases, and 15 bases separated the two germline ends. This CDR3 is 14 amino acids long.

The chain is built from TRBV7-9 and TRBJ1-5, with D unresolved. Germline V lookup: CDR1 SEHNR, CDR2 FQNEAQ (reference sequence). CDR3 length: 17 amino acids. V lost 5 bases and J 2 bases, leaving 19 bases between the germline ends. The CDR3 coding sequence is TGTGCCAGCAGCGAGGGCGCCGGTTTGGTCGGCAATCAGCCCCAGCATTTT. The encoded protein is CASSEGAGLVGNQPQHF.

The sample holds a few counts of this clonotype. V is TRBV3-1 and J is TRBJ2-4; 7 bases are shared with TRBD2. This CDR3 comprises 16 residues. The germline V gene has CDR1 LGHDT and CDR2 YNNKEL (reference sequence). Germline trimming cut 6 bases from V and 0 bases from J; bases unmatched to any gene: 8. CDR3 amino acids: CASRAGTTVAKNIQYF. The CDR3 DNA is TGTGCCAGCAGAGCCGGGACTACCGTAGCCAAAAACATTCAGTACTTC.

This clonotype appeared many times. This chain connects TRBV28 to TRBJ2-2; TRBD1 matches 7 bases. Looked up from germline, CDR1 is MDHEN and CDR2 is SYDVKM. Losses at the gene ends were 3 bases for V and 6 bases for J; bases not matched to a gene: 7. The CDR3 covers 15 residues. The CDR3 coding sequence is TGTGCCAGCAGTTTGGGGACAGTTTTGCCCGGGGAGCTGTTTTTT. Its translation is CASSLGTVLPGELFF. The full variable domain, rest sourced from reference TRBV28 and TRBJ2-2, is DVKVTQSSRYLVKRTGEKVFLECVQDMDHENMFWYRQDPGLGLRLIYFSYDVKMKEKGDIPEGYSVSREKKERFSLILESASTNQTSMYLCASSLGTVLPGELFFGEGSRLTVL.

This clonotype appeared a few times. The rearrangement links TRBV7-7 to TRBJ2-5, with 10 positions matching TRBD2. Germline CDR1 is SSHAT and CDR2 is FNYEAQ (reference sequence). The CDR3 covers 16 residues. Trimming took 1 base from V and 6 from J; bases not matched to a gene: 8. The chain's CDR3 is CASSLGLAGEEKTQYF. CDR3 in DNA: TGTGCCAGCAGCTTAGGGCTAGCGGGAGAGGAGAAGACCCAGTACTTC.